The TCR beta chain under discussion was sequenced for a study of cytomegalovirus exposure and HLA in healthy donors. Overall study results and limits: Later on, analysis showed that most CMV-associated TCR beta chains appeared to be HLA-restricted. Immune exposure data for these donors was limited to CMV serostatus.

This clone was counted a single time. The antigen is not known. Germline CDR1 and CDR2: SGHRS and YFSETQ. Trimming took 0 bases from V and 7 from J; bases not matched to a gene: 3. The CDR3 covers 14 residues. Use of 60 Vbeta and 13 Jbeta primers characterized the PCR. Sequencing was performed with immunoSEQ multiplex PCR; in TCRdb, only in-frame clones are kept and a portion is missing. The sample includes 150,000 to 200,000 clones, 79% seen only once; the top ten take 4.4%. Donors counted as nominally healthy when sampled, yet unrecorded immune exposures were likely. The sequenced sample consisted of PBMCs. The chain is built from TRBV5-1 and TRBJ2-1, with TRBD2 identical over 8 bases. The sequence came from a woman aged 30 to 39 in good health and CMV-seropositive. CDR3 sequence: CASSLAGGRNEQFF. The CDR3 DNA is TGCGCCAGCAGCTTGGCGGGAGGGCGTAATGAGCAGTTCTTC.